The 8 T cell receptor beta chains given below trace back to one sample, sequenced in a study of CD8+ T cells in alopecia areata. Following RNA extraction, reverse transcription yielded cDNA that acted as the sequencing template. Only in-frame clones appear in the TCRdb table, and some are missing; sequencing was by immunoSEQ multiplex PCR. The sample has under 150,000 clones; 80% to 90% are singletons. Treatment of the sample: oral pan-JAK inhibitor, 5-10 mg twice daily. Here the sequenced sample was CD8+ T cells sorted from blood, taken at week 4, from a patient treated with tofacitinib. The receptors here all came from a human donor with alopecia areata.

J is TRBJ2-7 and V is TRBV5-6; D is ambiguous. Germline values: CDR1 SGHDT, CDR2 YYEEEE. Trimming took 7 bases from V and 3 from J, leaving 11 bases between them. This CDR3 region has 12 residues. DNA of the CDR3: TGTGCCAGCGGCTCGTCTGGCTACGAGCAGTACTTC. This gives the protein CASGSSGYEQYF.

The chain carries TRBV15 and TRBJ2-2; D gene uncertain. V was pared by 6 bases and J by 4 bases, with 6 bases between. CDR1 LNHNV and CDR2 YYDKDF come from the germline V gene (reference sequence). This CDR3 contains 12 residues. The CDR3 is CATRGPTGELFF. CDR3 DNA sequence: TGTGCCACCAGAGGGCCCACCGGGGAGCTGTTTTTT.

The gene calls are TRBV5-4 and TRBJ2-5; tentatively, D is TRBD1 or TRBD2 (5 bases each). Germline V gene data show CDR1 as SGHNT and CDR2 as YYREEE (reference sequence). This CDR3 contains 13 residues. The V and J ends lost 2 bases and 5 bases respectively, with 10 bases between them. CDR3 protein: CASSLGDVETQYF. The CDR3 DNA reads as TGTGCCAGCAGCTTAGGGGACGTGGAGACCCAGTACTTC.

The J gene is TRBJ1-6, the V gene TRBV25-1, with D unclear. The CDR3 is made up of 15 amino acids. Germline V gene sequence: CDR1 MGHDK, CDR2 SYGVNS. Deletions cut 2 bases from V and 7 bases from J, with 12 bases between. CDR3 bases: TGTGCCAGCAGTGAAACCGGGCAGCCGAATTCACCCCTCCACTTT. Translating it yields CASSETGQPNSPLHF.

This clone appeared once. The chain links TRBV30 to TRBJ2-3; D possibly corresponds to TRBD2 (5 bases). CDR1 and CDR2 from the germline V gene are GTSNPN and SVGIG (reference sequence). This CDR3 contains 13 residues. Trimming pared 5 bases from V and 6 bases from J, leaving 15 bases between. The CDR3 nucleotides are TGTGCCTGGGCCGGGTCCCGAGGGGATACGCAGTATTTT. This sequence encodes CAWAGSRGDTQYF.

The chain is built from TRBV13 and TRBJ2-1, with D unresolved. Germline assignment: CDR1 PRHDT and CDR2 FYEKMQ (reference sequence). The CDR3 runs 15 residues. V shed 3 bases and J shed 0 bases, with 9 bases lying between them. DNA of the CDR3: TGTGCCAGCAGCTTTGCGGATCGCTCCTACAATGAGCAGTTCTTC. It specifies CASSFADRSYNEQFF.

This CDR3 reads CASSLRQGGQPQHF. Here the CDR3 DNA reads TGTGCCAGCAGTTTGAGACAGGGGGGTCAGCCCCAGCATTTT. The rearrangement uses TRBV27 and TRBJ1-5, with TRBD1 matching over 9 bases. There are 14 residues in the CDR3. Trimming at V came to 3 bases and at J to 6 bases, leaving 3 bases not matched to a gene. Germline CDR1 is MNHEY and CDR2 is SMNVEV (reference sequence).

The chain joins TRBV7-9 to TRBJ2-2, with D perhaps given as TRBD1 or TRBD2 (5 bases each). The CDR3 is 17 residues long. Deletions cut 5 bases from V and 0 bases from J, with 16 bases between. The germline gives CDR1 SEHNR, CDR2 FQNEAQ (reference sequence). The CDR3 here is CASSPAGRTSNTGELFF. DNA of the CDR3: TGTGCCAGCAGCCCTGCAGGGCGGACTTCGAACACCGGGGAGCTGTTTTTT.